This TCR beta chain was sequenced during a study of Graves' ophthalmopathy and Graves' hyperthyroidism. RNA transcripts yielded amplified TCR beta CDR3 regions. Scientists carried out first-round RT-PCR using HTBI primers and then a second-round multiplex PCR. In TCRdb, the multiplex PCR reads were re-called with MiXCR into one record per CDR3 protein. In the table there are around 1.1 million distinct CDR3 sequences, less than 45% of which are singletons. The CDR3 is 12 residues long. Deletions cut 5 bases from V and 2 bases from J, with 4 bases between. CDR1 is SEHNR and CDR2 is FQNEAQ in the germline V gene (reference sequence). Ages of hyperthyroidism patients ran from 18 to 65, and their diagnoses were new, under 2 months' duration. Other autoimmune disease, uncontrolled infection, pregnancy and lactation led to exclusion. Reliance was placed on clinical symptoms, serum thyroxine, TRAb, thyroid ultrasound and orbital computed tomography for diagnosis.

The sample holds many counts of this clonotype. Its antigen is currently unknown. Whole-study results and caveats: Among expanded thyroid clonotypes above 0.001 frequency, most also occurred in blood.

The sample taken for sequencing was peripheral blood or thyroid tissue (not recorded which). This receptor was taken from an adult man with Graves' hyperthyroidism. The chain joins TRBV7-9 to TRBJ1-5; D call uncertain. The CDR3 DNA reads TGTGCCAGCAGCCCTGGCAATCAGCCCCAGCATTTT. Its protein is CASSPGNQPQHF.